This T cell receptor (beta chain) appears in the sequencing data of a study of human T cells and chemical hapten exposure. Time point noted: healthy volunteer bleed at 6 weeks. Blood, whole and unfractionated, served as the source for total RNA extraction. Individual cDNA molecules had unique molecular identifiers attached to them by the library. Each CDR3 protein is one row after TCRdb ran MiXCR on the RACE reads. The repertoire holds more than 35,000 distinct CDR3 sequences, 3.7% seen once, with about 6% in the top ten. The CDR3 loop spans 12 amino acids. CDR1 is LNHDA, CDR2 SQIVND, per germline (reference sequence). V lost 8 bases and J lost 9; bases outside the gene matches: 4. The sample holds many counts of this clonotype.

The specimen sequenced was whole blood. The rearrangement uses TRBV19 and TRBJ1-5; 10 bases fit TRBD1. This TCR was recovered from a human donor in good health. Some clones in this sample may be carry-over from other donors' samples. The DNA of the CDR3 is TGTGCCAGTGGACAGGGGGGGCTGCCCCAGCATTTT. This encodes CASGQGGLPQHF.